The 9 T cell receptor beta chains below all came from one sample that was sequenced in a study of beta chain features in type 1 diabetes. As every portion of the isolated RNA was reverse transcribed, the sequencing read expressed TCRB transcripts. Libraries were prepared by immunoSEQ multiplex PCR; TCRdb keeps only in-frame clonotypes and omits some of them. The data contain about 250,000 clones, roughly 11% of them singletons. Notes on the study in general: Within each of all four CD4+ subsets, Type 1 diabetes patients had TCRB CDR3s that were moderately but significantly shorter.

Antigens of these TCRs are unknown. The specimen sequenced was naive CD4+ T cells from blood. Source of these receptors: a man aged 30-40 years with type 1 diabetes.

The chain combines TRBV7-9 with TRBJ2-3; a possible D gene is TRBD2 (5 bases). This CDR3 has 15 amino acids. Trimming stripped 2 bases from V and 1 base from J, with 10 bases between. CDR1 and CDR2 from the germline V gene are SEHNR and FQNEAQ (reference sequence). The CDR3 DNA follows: TGTGCCAGCAGCTTAACGTTTAGCGGCACAGATACGCAGTATTTT. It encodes CASSLTFSGTDTQYF.

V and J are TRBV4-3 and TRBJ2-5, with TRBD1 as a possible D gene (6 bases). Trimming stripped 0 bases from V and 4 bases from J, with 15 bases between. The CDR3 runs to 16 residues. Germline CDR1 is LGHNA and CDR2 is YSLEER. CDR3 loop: CASSQDGQGQGETQYF. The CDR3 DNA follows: TGCGCCAGCAGCCAAGATGGGCAGGGGCAGGGAGAGACCCAGTACTTC.

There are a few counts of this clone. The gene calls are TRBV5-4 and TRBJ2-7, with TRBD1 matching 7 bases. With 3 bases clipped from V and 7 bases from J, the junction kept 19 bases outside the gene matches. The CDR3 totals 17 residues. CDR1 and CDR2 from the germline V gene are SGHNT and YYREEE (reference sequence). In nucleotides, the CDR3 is TGTGCCAGCAGCTCCAGAATAGACAGGGTAGCTCCGGAAGAGCAGTACTTC. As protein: CASSSRIDRVAPEEQYF. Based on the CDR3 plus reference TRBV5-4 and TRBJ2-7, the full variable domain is ETGVTQSPTHLIKTRGQQVTLRCSSQSGHNTVSWYQQALGQGPQFIFQYYREEENGRGNFPPRFSGLQFPNYSSELNVNALELDDSALYLCASSSRIDRVAPEEQYFGPGTRLTVT.

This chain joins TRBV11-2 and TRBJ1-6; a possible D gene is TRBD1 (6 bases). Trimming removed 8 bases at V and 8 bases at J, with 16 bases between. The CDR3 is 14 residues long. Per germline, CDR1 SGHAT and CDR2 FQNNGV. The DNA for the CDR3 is TGTGCCAGCCGGTGGCAGGGGCTTGATTCACCCCTCCACTTT. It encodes CASRWQGLDSPLHF. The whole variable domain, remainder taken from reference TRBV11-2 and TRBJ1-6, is EAGVAQSPRYKIIEKRQSVAFWCNPISGHATLYWYQQILGQGPKLLIQFQNNGVVDDSQLPKDRFSAERLKGVDSTLKIQPAKLEDSAVYLCASRWQGLDSPLHFGNGTRLTVT.

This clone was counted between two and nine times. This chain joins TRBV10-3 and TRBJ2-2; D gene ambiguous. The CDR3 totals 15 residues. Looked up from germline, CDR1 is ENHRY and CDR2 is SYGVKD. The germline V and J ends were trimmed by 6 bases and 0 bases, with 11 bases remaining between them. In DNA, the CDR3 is TGTGCCATCAGACCCGGGTCCCCGAACACCGGGGAGCTGTTTTTT. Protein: CAIRPGSPNTGELFF.

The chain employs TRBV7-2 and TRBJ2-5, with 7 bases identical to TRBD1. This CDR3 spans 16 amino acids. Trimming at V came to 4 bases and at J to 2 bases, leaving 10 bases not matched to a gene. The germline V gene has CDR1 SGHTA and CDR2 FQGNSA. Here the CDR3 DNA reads TGTGCCAGCAGCTCTAGAAGGACAGGAATACAAGAGACCCAGTACTTC. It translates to CASSSRRTGIQETQYF.

Written as DNA, the CDR3 is TGTGCCAGCAGCGGAACCGTCGCGACTAGCGGGGGAACAGATACGCAGTATTTT. Its protein is CASSGTVATSGGTDTQYF. This sequence joins TRBV9 and TRBJ2-3; 12 bases agree with TRBD2. The CDR3 runs to 18 residues. The V gene's germline CDR1 is SGDLS and CDR2 YYNGEE. The trim removed 3 bases at V and 3 bases at J, leaving 11 bases unmatched.

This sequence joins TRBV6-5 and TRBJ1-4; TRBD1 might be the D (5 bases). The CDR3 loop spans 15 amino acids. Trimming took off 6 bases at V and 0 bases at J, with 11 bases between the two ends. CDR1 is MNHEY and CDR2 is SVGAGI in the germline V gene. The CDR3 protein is CASSGGVATNEKLFF. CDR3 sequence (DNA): TGTGCCAGCAGCGGGGGAGTCGCAACTAATGAAAAACTGTTTTTT.

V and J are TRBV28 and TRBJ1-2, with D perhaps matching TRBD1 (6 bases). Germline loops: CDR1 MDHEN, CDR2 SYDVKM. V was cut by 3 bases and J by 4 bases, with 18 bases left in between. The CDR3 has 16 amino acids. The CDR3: CASSLVRTVPSYGYTF. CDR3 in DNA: TGTGCCAGCAGTTTGGTTAGGACAGTACCATCCTATGGCTACACCTTC.